The 27 T cell receptor beta chains reported below all come from one sample, sequenced in a study of blood T cells in healthy people across ages. Sample-barcoded 5' priming and a J-beta primer mix drove a second PCR of about 7 to 11 cycles. TCRdb re-called the 5' RACE reads with MiXCR, one entry per CDR3 protein. The sample yields 650,000 to 900,000 distinct CDR3 sequences, about 59% seen once. The sample taken for sequencing was blood. All receptors derive from a man under 40 in good health.

V usage is TRBV12-3 or TRBV12-4 and J usage is TRBJ2-4; no firm D call. Deletions cut 3 bases from V and 7 bases from J, with 13 bases between. The CDR3 has 14 amino acids. DNA of the CDR3: TGTGCCAGCAGTTTGGGATCCCCTCAGAACATTCAGTACTTC. Residues: CASSLGSPQNIQYF.

V is TRBV4-3 and J is TRBJ2-4, with 7 bases matching TRBD2. The germline CDR1 and CDR2 sequences are LGHNA and YSLEER. After removal of 0 bases from V and 6 bases from J, the junction contained 5 bases not matched to a gene. The CDR3 spans 15 residues. CDR3 loop: CASSQDRTSGNIQYF. The CDR3 region has the DNA TGCGCCAGCAGCCAAGATAGGACTAGTGGAAACATTCAGTACTTC.

The chain carries TRBV7-2 and TRBJ2-7; maybe TRBD2 (7 bases). Trimming left V 2 bases short and J 7 bases short, with 18 bases between. Germline-derived CDR1 and CDR2 are SGHTA and FQGNSA. The CDR3 is made up of 15 amino acids. As DNA, the CDR3 is TGTGCCAGCAGCTTAATGGTGGGGGGGCTCGTTGAGCAGTACTTC. Its protein product is CASSLMVGGLVEQYF.

This clonotype was found many times. The chain carries TRBV6-6 and TRBJ2-1, with TRBD2 matching 13 bases. The CDR3 spans 16 residues. Per germline, CDR1 MNHNY and CDR2 SVGAGI (reference sequence). Trimming removed 5 bases from V and 5 bases from J; junction bases left unmatched: 6. CDR3 bases: TGTGCCAGCAGTCCGCGGACTAGCGGGGGCCACAATGAGCAGTTCTTC. As protein: CASSPRTSGGHNEQFF.

The V and J genes are TRBV7-9 and TRBJ2-7, with D possibly being TRBD2 (6 bases). Per the germline V gene, CDR1 is SEHNR and CDR2 is FQNEAQ (reference sequence). Trimming left V 4 bases short and J 7 bases short, with 14 bases between. This CDR3 has 13 amino acids. The CDR3 reads CASSSSWGEEQYF. The DNA for the CDR3 is TGTGCCAGCAGCTCCAGTTGGGGGGAGGAGCAGTACTTC.

The gene calls are TRBV4-3 and TRBJ1-6, with a possible D match to TRBD1 (5 bases). Germline-derived CDR1 and CDR2 are LGHNA and YSLEER. Trimming removed 0 bases from V and 7 bases from J, with 13 bases in between. This CDR3 is 16 amino acids long. CDR3 region: CASSQDPGTVNSPLHF. For the CDR3, the DNA is TGCGCCAGCAGCCAAGATCCCGGGACGGTGAATTCACCCCTCCACTTT.

This chain joins TRBV7-9 and TRBJ2-4, with D perhaps TRBD1 (6 bases). V was clipped by 4 bases and J by 13 bases, with 23 bases between them. Germline CDR1 and CDR2: SEHNR and FQNEAQ (reference sequence). This CDR3 is built from 15 residues. The CDR3 here is CASSSLGAPSDGQYF. The CDR3 DNA follows: TGTGCCAGCAGCTCCCTGGGGGCCCCCTCCGACGGGCAGTACTTC.

This chain connects TRBV6-5 to TRBJ2-1; 7 nucleotides line up with TRBD1. Germline V gene sequence: CDR1 MNHEY, CDR2 SVGAGI. Trimming cost V 0 bases and J 10 bases; bases outside gene matches: 6. This CDR3 comprises 14 residues. CDR3 loop: CASSYSRGGIEQFF. CDR3 DNA: TGTGCCAGCAGTTACTCGAGAGGGGGCATAGAGCAGTTCTTC.

The chain uses TRBV11-2 and TRBJ2-5, with 8 bases fitting TRBD2. The V gene's germline CDR1 is SGHAT and CDR2 FQNNGV. The trim removed 1 base at V and 4 bases at J, leaving 5 bases unmatched. This CDR3 region has 15 residues. The CDR3 loop is CASSLVSGGLETQYF. CDR3 DNA: TGTGCCAGCAGCTTAGTATCGGGGGGGCTAGAGACCCAGTACTTC. The whole variable domain, remainder taken from reference TRBV11-2 and TRBJ2-5, is EAGVAQSPRYKIIEKRQSVAFWCNPISGHATLYWYQQILGQGPKLLIQFQNNGVVDDSQLPKDRFSAERLKGVDSTLKIQPAKLEDSAVYLCASSLVSGGLETQYFGPGTRLLVL.

This sequence joins TRBV15 and TRBJ2-1; 7 positions match TRBD2. V trimming: 1 base; J trimming: 8 bases; junction bases outside the gene matches: 8. The CDR3 contains 15 residues. Germline V gene lookup returns CDR1 LNHNV and CDR2 YYDKDF (reference sequence). CDR3 nucleotides: TGTGCCACCAGCAGAGTGACGCAGGGAGGGGATGAGCAGTTCTTC. Residues: CATSRVTQGGDEQFF.

Regarding this clonotype: The junction does not match germline at one end; this may be a read error. The gene calls are TRBV5-1 and TRBJ1-1; TRBD1 aligns across 9 bases. The CDR3 has 13 amino acids. Germline V gene sequence: CDR1 SGHRS, CDR2 YFSETQ. CDR3 coding DNA: TGCGCCATCAGCTCGGACAGGGGCACTGAAGCTTTCTTT. Its translation is CAISSDRGTEAFF.

This chain uses TRBV20-1 with TRBJ1-3, with D maybe TRBD1 (6 bases). There are 13 residues in the CDR3. CDR1 and CDR2 (germline): DFQATT, SNEGSKA (reference sequence). V shed 7 bases and J shed 1 base, with 11 bases lying between them. CDR3 coding DNA: TGCAGTGTCCAACAGGGTTCTGGAAACACCATATATTTT. It encodes CSVQQGSGNTIYF.

The V call is TRBV12-3 or TRBV12-4, the J call TRBJ1-2; TRBD1 matches 7 bases. Germline trimming cut 1 base from V and 4 bases from J; bases unmatched to any gene: 6. The CDR3 is 15 residues long. CDR3 nucleotides: TGTGCCAGCAGTTTAGGGGGACAGAAAATCTATGGCTACACCTTC. Translating it yields CASSLGGQKIYGYTF.

The gene calls are TRBV6-6 and TRBJ1-2, with D possibly matching TRBD1 (5 bases). The CDR3 runs to 14 residues. Germline V gene lookup returns CDR1 MNHNY and CDR2 SVGAGI (reference sequence). V was pared by 2 bases and J by 12 bases, with 19 bases between. Here the CDR3 DNA reads TGTGCCAGCAGTTACACAGTTGCGGCTGGAGGGGACACCTTC. It translates to CASSYTVAAGGDTF.

A note on this clonotype: This likely comes from a read error, as the CDR3 has no conserved phenylalanine or tryptophan at its end. The chain uses TRBV5-5 and TRBJ1-2; D unclear. Trimming shortened V by 7 bases and J by 2 bases, and 9 bases separated the two germline ends. Germline CDR1 and CDR2: SGHKS and YYEKEE (reference sequence). The CDR3 is 12 residues long. The CDR3 reads CASQETNYGYTL. CDR3 nucleotides: TGTGCCAGCCAGGAAACAAACTATGGCTACACCTTG.

The chain is built from TRBV28 and TRBJ1-2; TRBD1 matches at 8 bases. The germline CDR1 and CDR2 sequences are MDHEN and SYDVKM. CDR3 length equals 15 residues. V shed 2 bases, J shed 5 bases, and the junction held 7 bases outside the gene matches. This CDR3 reads CASSLQGAWGYGYTF. The CDR3 DNA follows: TGTGCCAGCAGTTTACAGGGGGCCTGGGGGTATGGCTACACCTTC.

The chain is built from TRBV12-3 or TRBV12-4 and TRBJ2-3; 8 bases are a match to TRBD2. V lost 7 bases and J lost 4; bases outside the gene matches: 7. CDR3 length: 14 residues. CDR3 loop: CASKPGLVADTQYF. The CDR3 DNA follows: TGTGCCAGCAAGCCGGGACTAGTGGCAGATACGCAGTATTTT.

This chain links TRBV4-2 with TRBJ2-2, with a possible D match to TRBD2 (5 bases). The CDR3 has 15 residues. V lost 4 bases, J lost 0 bases, and 9 bases lay in between. Germline V gene lookup returns CDR1 LGHNA and CDR2 YNFKEQ. The CDR3 DNA is TGTGCCAGCAGCCTTGGGAGCACGAACACCGGGGAGCTGTTTTTT. Protein sequence: CASSLGSTNTGELFF.

This chain uses TRBV30 with TRBJ2-1; D gene ambiguous. From germline, CDR1 is GTSNPN and CDR2 SVGIG (reference sequence). V was clipped by 3 bases and J by 9 bases, with 9 bases between them. This CDR3 contains 11 residues. This CDR3 is CAWRASGEQFF. CDR3 coding DNA: TGTGCCTGGAGGGCCTCCGGTGAGCAGTTCTTC.

To note about this clonotype: Germline is not matched at one junction end, which may reflect a read error. This chain links TRBV9 with TRBJ2-4; no firm D call. This CDR3 has 14 residues. The V gene's germline CDR1 is SGDLS and CDR2 YYNGEE. The CDR3 coding sequence is TGTGCCAGCAGCCCATGGGATTCCAAAAACATCCAGTACTTC. Protein sequence: CASSPWDSKNIQYF.

CDR3 protein: CASNDRGNSPLHF. The CDR3 nucleotides read TGTGCCAGCAACGACAGGGGGAATTCACCCCTCCACTTT. V gene TRBV6-2 or TRBV6-3 combines with J gene TRBJ1-6; 9 nucleotides match TRBD1. CDR3 length: 13 amino acids. The V gene's germline CDR1 is MNHEY and CDR2 SVGEGT. V was pared by 7 bases and J by 7 bases, with 2 bases of the junction left unmatched.

This clonotype was counted only a few times. This chain connects TRBV9 to TRBJ2-5; D gene unclear. The V gene lost 3 bases and the J gene lost 4 bases, with 13 bases spanning the gap. Germline-derived CDR1 and CDR2 are SGDLS and YYNGEE. The CDR3 totals 14 residues. CDR3 amino acids: CASSAAGRSETQYF. The CDR3 region has the DNA TGTGCCAGCAGCGCAGCCGGACGGTCAGAGACCCAGTACTTC.

This clonotype is a singleton in its sample. The CDR3 coding sequence is TGTGCCAGCAGCGTCTCGGGGGAAGAGACCCAGTACTTC. Translating gives CASSVSGEETQYF. V usage is TRBV7-8 and J usage is TRBJ2-5; tentative D call: TRBD2 (6 bases). The CDR3 is 13 amino acids. V was clipped by 5 bases and J by 3 bases, with 10 bases between them. Germline V gives CDR1 SGHVS, CDR2 FQNEAQ.

The V gene is TRBV6-2 or TRBV6-3, the J gene TRBJ2-7, with D possibly matching TRBD1 (6 bases). Germline V gene lookup returns CDR1 MNHEY and CDR2 SVGEGT. The CDR3 consists of 14 residues. Between the trimmed V and J ends, which lost 8 bases and 1 base, there was a span of 15 bases. CDR3 sequence: CASELDRGSYEQYF. Written as DNA, the CDR3 is TGTGCCAGCGAACTGGACAGAGGATCCTACGAGCAGTACTTC.

This clonotype appeared a few times. The chain carries TRBV5-1 and TRBJ2-5; perhaps TRBD1 as D (6 bases). The V end lost 3 bases, the J end lost 2 bases, and 11 bases lay between the germline ends. CDR1 is SGHRS and CDR2 is YFSETQ in the germline V gene. The CDR3 runs 14 residues. The DNA for the CDR3 is TGCGCCAGCAGCTGGGGACACAAACAAGAGACCCAGTACTTC. Its protein is CASSWGHKQETQYF.

The CDR3 sequence is CSVVLSRTYEQYF. In DNA, the CDR3 is TGCAGCGTTGTGTTGTCCAGAACCTACGAGCAGTACTTC. This sequence joins TRBV29-1 and TRBJ2-7; no reliable D call. This CDR3 contains 13 residues. CDR1 and CDR2 (germline): SQVTM, ANQGSEA. Trimming pared 4 bases from V and 2 bases from J, leaving 12 bases between.

The chain links TRBV9 to TRBJ2-5, with D unresolved. The CDR3 spans 13 residues. Trimming removed 0 bases from V and 0 bases from J, with 3 bases in between. The germline gives CDR1 SGDLS, CDR2 YYNGEE. The CDR3 bases are TGTGCCAGCAGCGTAGTTGACCAAGAGACCCAGTACTTC. This sequence encodes CASSVVDQETQYF.